The rows below give T cell receptor beta chains drawn from one sample of a study of beta chain features in type 1 diabetes. Measured with immunoSEQ multiplex PCR; TCRdb has only the in-frame clones, and not every one. The sample lists around 650,000 clones; 9.5% to 15% were seen once. Sequencing used naive CD4+ T cells from blood. These TCRs come from a man in his thirties or forties with type 1 diabetes. Both conserved end residues are trimmed from each CDR3.

V gene | CDR3 protein
TRBV4-3 | ASSLAWQGNNSPLH
TRBV29-1 | SAFTGTVNTEAF
TRBV6-5 | ASSRQPYEQY
TRBV21-1 | ASSTRSCNTIY
TRBV9 | ASSVAGRETQY
TRBV5-4 | ASNSSDRVDYNEQF
TRBV30 | AWSSGQGRSDTQY
TRBV7-2 | ASSFDRAGGSPYEQY
TRBV11-2 | ASSLGASVTDTQY
TRBV5-4 | ASSTRGATNEKLF
TRBV7-2 | ASSLIGQGNSPLH
TRBV28 | ASSSTSWTVTDTQY
TRBV19 | ASSLPHRGGIVPQH
TRBV6-5 | ASSYRDRTDTQY
TRBV18 | ATVAPQGEESTQY
TRBV7-2 | ASSLSSGTSGGISYEQY
TRBV25-1 | ASSQGNYGYT
TRBV2 | ASTHQVGAGELF
TRBV30 | AWKEGTSYNEQF
TRBV9 | ASSAGAEETQY
TRBV28 | ASSPGTGDNEQY
TRBV7-2 | ASRRRGATDTQY
TRBV18 | ASSPTGTTQETQY
TRBV7-2 | ASSDKPGLLFKY
TRBV6-5 | ASSFGTVTNYGYT